A single T cell receptor (beta chain) is shown here with its context. Its antigen is unidentified. The sample comes from a study of CD8 T cells in ankylosing spondylitis. This CDR3 comprises 15 residues. The V gene's germline CDR1 is MNHEY and CDR2 SVGAGI. Trimming left V 4 bases short and J 0 bases short, with 13 bases between. General study points: In the blood and synovial fluid of reactive arthritis, some motif variants had been previously reported. Disease-linked clones, CD8+, were relatively rare in peripheral blood. What appeared characteristic of ankylosing spondylitis blood was a TCR beta motif of under 10 highly homologous variants. Matched synovial fluid from ankylosing spondylitis patients was reported to be enriched for disease-linked clones.

Quantitative 5'-RACE was performed with molecular barcodes, and it yielded the TCR beta libraries. Using its own MiXCR run on the 5' RACE reads, TCRdb lists one record per CDR3 protein. This sample has 250,000 to 350,000 distinct CDR3 sequences; less than 10% occur once, and the top ten carry approximately 15%. This chain uses TRBV6-5 with TRBJ2-7; D is perhaps TRBD1 (6 bases). This receptor was identified in a male donor with ankylosing spondylitis. Material: blood, either unsorted or a sorted T cell fraction (not recorded which). The CDR3 here is CASSLGGFASYEQYF. CDR3 DNA: TGTGCCAGCAGTTTAGGGGGATTTGCCTCCTACGAGCAGTACTTC.